These 16 T cell receptor beta chains share one sample of origin, sequenced in a study of T-cell memory formation after mild COVID-19. MiXCR was run by TCRdb on the 5' RACE reads, yielding one entry per CDR3 protein. The table shows about 390,000 distinct CDR3 sequences, with more than 15% occurring only once. Material: PBMCs or a T cell subset sorted from them (not recorded which). Receptors originate from a young man who had mild COVID-19 (a few samples of this study predate the infection). Cell type and time point are not known.

This clonotype has just a few counts. This chain joins TRBV11-2 and TRBJ2-1; 8 nucleotides match TRBD2. CDR1 and CDR2 from the germline V gene are SGHAT and FQNNGV. The CDR3 has 16 amino acids. Trimming removed 2 bases from V and 3 bases from J; junction bases left unmatched: 6. CDR3 sequence: CASSLRGTRVYNEQFF. The CDR3 region has the DNA TGTGCCAGCAGCTTACGTGGGACTAGGGTCTACAATGAGCAGTTCTTC.

This clonotype was seen only a few times. The rearrangement uses TRBV28 and TRBJ2-7; 7 nucleotides align to TRBD1. The CDR3 loop spans 13 amino acids. Germline V CDR1 and CDR2: MDHEN, SYDVKM. Losses at the gene ends were 7 bases for V and 7 bases for J; bases not matched to a gene: 10. CDR3: CASTQTGLGEQYV. The CDR3 DNA reads as TGTGCCAGCACTCAGACAGGGTTGGGTGAGCAGTACGTC.

This clonotype was observed many times. The rearrangement uses TRBV7-9 and TRBJ2-4; D could derive from TRBD1 or TRBD2 (6 bases each). Germline V lookup: CDR1 SEHNR, CDR2 FQNEAQ (reference sequence). V was pared by 4 bases and J by 6 bases, with 16 bases between. The CDR3 sequence is 15 residues long. The chain's CDR3 is CASSYPSGGGNIQYF. As DNA, the CDR3 is TGTGCCAGCAGCTACCCCTCCGGGGGCGGAAACATTCAGTACTTC.

This clonotype was observed a handful of times. CDR3 sequence: CASSLVGLTNEKLFF. In DNA form, the CDR3 reads TGTGCCAGCAGCTTAGTAGGGTTGACTAATGAAAAACTGTTTTTT. V and J are TRBV7-9 and TRBJ1-4; D gene ambiguous. The germline V gene encodes CDR1 SEHNR and CDR2 FQNEAQ (reference sequence). This CDR3 contains 15 residues. The germline V and J ends were trimmed by 1 base and 2 bases, with 8 bases remaining between them.

The chain has TRBV20-1 and TRBJ1-2, with 8 bases that match TRBD1. CDR1 and CDR2 (germline): DFQATT, SNEGSKA (reference sequence). J gave up 4 bases and V 2 bases, and 9 bases lay outside the gene matches. This CDR3 has 15 amino acids. The CDR3 reads CSARSETGVLYGYTF. CDR3 DNA: TGCAGTGCTAGAAGCGAGACAGGGGTCCTCTATGGCTACACCTTC.

In nucleotides, the CDR3 is TGTGCCAGCAGTTTTAGCGGGGGGTTTGAGCAGTTCTTC. It codes for CASSFSGGFEQFF. The gene calls are TRBV27 and TRBJ2-1; 10 bases agree with TRBD2. V dropped 3 bases and J dropped 9; count of bases not matched to a gene: 2. This CDR3 has 13 residues. Germline assignment: CDR1 MNHEY and CDR2 SMNVEV (reference sequence).

V is TRBV19 and J is TRBJ2-6; the D gene is possibly TRBD2 (5 bases). V shed 6 bases and J shed 0 bases, with 6 bases lying between them. CDR3 size: 14 residues. Germline lookup yields CDR1 LNHDA and CDR2 SQIVND (reference sequence). CDR3 region: CASREDSGANVLTF. As DNA, the CDR3 is TGTGCCAGTAGGGAGGACTCTGGGGCCAACGTCCTGACTTTC.

The V call is TRBV20-1, the J call TRBJ2-7, with D tentatively TRBD2 (6 bases). The CDR3 sequence is 15 residues long. The V end lost 0 bases, the J end lost 0 bases, and 12 bases lay between the germline ends. Germline V gene sequence: CDR1 DFQATT, CDR2 SNEGSKA (reference sequence). The CDR3 region has the DNA TGCAGTGCTAGAGATGGAGGGGCGAGCTCCTACGAGCAGTACTTC. Its translation: CSARDGGASSYEQYF.

This clonotype showed up just a few times. This chain links TRBV6-2 or TRBV6-3 with TRBJ2-5; the match to TRBD2 covers 7 bases. V gave up 6 bases and J gave up 4 bases; unmatched junction bases: 11. The germline CDR1 and CDR2 sequences are MNHEY and SVGEGT. The CDR3 has 15 residues. CDR3 DNA sequence: TGTGCCAGCAGCTCCCGACTAGCCTCGATAGAGACCCAGTACTTC. Translation gives CASSSRLASIETQYF.

The chain uses TRBV12-3 or TRBV12-4 and TRBJ1-1; D unresolved. The V gene lost 1 base and the J gene lost 5 bases, with 11 bases spanning the gap. The CDR3 extends over 14 amino acids. CDR3 bases: TGTGCCAGCAGTTTAGGGGAGATTGGAACTGAAGCTTTCTTT. Protein sequence: CASSLGEIGTEAFF.

This clonotype was picked up many times. The V gene is TRBV6-6, the J gene TRBJ2-4, with D perhaps given as TRBD1 or TRBD2 (5 bases each). V shed 9 bases and J shed 4 bases, with 16 bases lying between them. Germline loops: CDR1 MNHNY, CDR2 SVGAGI (reference sequence). The CDR3 sequence is 14 residues long. This chain's CDR3 is CASQPRDGKNIQYF. The CDR3 DNA sequence: TGTGCCAGTCAACCCCGGGACGGTAAAAACATTCAGTACTTC.

This clonotype was counted a few times. This sequence joins TRBV7-2 and TRBJ1-2; 9 bases are shared with TRBD1. The germline V gene encodes CDR1 SGHTA and CDR2 FQGNSA. The junction had 7 bases not matched to a gene; V was cut back by 6 bases and J by 2 bases. This CDR3 spans 15 amino acids. The CDR3 spells CASSTTGTGNYGYTF. CDR3 DNA sequence: TGTGCCAGCAGTACCACCGGGACAGGGAACTATGGCTACACCTTC.

The chain has TRBV20-1 and TRBJ2-3; 7 bases are a match to TRBD2. Germline-derived CDR1 and CDR2 are DFQATT and SNEGSKA (reference sequence). The junction had 16 bases not matched to a gene; V was cut back by 7 bases and J by 9 bases. The CDR3 contains 14 residues. CDR3 sequence: CSVGTREVGGTQYF. The DNA of the CDR3 is TGCAGTGTGGGGACCCGGGAGGTTGGAGGAACGCAGTATTTT.

The rearrangement joins TRBV20-1 to TRBJ2-1, with TRBD2 matching 9 bases. CDR3 length equals 13 residues. The J segment lost 10 bases and the V segment lost 6 bases, leaving 10 bases of the junction unmatched. Germline-derived CDR1 and CDR2 are DFQATT and SNEGSKA (reference sequence). CDR3 protein: CSAISGSKFEQFF. The CDR3 DNA follows: TGCAGTGCAATTAGCGGGAGCAAATTCGAGCAGTTCTTC.

This clonotype has only one observation. V and J are TRBV7-6 and TRBJ2-7; 10 bases are shared with TRBD2. The germline CDR1 and CDR2 sequences are SGHVS and FNYEAQ. Trimming cost V 0 bases and J 3 bases; bases outside gene matches: 14. The CDR3 sequence is 19 residues long. CDR3 nucleotides: TGTGCCAGCAGCTTAGCGTGCAGCGGGGGGGCACGGAGGATCTACGAGCAGTACGTC. Amino acid sequence: CASSLACSGGARRIYEQYV.

This clonotype has a handful of counts. The V gene is TRBV6-2 or TRBV6-3, the J gene TRBJ2-7; 11 bases map to TRBD2. Per germline, CDR1 MNHEY and CDR2 SVGEGT. The length of the CDR3 is 14 residues. After removal of 0 bases from V and 7 bases from J, the junction contained 2 bases not matched to a gene. As DNA, the CDR3 is TGTGCCAGCAGTTACTCCCGACTAGCGGGGGAGCAGTACGTC. Residues: CASSYSRLAGEQYV.